This TCR beta chain was captured in a study of blood T cells in healthy people across ages. The V and J ends lost 8 bases and 3 bases respectively, with 20 bases between them. From germline, CDR1 is MNHEY and CDR2 SVGAGI. There are 16 residues in the CDR3. This clonotype was picked up many times. Through a sample-barcoded 5' primer and a J-beta primer mix, a second PCR was run for 7 to 11 cycles. One entry per CDR3 protein results from TCRdb running MiXCR on the 5' RACE reads. Here the sample spans over 450,000 distinct CDR3 sequences, 20% to 30% being singletons. These data also formed part of another study, on T cells of mothers and their children. That paper adds: Reads recorded for TCR beta CDR3 numbered over 8.5 million per mother and several million per child.

The material sequenced was blood. The chain has TRBV6-5 and TRBJ1-5, with D perhaps matching TRBD1 (6 bases). The TCR was taken from a boy aged 5-17 years in good health. The CDR3 sequence: CASPSRTRGYNQPQHF. For the CDR3, the DNA is TGTGCCAGCCCCTCGCGGACCAGGGGATACAATCAGCCCCAGCATTTT.